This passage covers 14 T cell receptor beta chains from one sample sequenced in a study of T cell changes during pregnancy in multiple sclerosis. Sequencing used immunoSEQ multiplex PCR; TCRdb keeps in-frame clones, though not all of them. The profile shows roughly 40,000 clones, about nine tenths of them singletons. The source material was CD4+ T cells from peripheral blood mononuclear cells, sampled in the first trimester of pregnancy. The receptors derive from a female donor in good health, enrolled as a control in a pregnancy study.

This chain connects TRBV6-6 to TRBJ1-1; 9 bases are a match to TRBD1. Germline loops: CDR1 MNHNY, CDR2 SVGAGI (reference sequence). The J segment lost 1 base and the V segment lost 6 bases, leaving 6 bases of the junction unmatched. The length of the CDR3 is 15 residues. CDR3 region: CASRNRDRANTEAFF. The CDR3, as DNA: TGTGCCAGCAGAAACCGGGACAGGGCGAACACTGAAGCTTTCTTT.

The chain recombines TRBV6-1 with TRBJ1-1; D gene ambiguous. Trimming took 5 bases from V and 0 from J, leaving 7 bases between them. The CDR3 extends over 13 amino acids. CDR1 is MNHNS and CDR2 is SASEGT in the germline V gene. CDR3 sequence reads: CASSREMNTEAFF. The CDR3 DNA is TGTGCCAGCAGTAGAGAAATGAACACTGAAGCTTTCTTT.

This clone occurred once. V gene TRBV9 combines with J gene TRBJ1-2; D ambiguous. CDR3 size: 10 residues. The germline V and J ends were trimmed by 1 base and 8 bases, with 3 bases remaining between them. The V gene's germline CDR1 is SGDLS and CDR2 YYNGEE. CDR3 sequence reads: CASSVIGYTF. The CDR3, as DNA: TGTGCCAGCAGCGTAATAGGCTACACCTTC.

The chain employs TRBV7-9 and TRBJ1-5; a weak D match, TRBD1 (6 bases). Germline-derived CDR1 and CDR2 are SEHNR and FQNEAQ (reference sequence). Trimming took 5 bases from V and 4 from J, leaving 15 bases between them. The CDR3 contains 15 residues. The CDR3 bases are TGTGCCAGCAGCCCCCGGGGCAGGGGTAATCAGCCCCAGCATTTT. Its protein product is CASSPRGRGNQPQHF.

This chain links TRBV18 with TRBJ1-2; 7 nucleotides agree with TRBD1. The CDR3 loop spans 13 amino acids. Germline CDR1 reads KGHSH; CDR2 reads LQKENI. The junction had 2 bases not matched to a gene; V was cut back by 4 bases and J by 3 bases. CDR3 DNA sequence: TGTGCCAGCTCACTACAGGGGTACTATGGCTACACCTTC. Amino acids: CASSLQGYYGYTF. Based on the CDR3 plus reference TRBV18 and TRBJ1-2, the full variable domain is NAGVMQNPRHLVRRRGQEARLRCSPMKGHSHVYWYRQLPEEGLKFMVYLQKENIIDESGMPKERFSAEFPKEGPSILRIQQVVRGDSAAYFCASSLQGYYGYTFGSGTRLTVV.

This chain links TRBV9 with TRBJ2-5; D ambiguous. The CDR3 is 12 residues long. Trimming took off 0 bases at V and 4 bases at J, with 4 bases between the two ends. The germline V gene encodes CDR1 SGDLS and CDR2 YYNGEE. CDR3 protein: CASSVGGETQYF. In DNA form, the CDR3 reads TGTGCCAGCAGCGTAGGCGGAGAGACCCAGTACTTC.

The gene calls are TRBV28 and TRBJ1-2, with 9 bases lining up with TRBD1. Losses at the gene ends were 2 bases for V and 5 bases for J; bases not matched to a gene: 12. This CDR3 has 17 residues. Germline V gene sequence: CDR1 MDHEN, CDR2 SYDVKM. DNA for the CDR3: TGTGCCAGCAGTTTACGAAGGGCCGTAGGGACAGGGTATGGCTACACCTTC. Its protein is CASSLRRAVGTGYGYTF.

CDR3 in DNA: TGTGCCAGCAGCTTAAACCTTGTGTTACGGACCGGGGAGCTGTTTTTT. Amino acid sequence: CASSLNLVLRTGELFF. V gene TRBV7-2 combines with J gene TRBJ2-2, with D uncertain. With 2 bases removed from V and 5 bases from J, the gap between germline ends came to 15 bases. Per germline, CDR1 SGHTA and CDR2 FQGNSA. The CDR3 sequence is 16 residues long.

CDR3 nucleotide sequence: TGTGCCAGCAGCGTGGCTAGCGGGGCGGATGAGCAGTTCTTC. Residues: CASSVASGADEQFF. This chain uses TRBV9 with TRBJ2-1, with TRBD2 identical over 9 bases. The CDR3 runs 14 residues. Per germline, CDR1 SGDLS and CDR2 YYNGEE. The J segment lost 8 bases and the V segment lost 2 bases, leaving 5 bases of the junction unmatched.

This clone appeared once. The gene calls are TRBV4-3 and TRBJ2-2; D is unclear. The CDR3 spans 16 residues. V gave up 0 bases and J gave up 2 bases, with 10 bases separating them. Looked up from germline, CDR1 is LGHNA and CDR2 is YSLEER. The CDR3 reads CASSQDPAFNTGELFF. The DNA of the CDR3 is TGCGCCAGCAGCCAAGATCCAGCGTTTAACACCGGGGAGCTGTTTTTT.

CDR3 in DNA: TGTGCCAGCAGACCTCAGGGGGGCTATGGCTACACCTTC. This sequence encodes CASRPQGGYGYTF. V and J are TRBV11-2 and TRBJ1-2; 7 bases are a match to TRBD1. CDR1 is SGHAT, CDR2 FQNNGV, per germline. This CDR3 region has 13 residues. Trimming took 6 bases from V and 4 from J; bases not matched to a gene: 5.

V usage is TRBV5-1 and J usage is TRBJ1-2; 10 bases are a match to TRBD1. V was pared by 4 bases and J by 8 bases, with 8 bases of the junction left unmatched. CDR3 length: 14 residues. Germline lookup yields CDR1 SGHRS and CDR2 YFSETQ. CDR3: CASSPNVGQGGYTF. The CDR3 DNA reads TGCGCCAGCAGCCCCAACGTGGGACAGGGGGGCTACACCTTC.

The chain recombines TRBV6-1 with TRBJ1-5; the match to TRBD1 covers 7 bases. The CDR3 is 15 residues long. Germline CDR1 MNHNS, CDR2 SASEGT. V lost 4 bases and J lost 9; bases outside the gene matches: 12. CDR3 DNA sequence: TGTGCCAGCAGTGTGGGACAGCCCAACCAAGGGCCCCAGCATTTT. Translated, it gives CASSVGQPNQGPQHF.

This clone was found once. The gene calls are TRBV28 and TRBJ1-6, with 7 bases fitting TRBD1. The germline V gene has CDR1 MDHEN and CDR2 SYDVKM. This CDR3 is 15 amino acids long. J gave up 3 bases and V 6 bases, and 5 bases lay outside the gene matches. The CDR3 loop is CASREGANYNSPLHF. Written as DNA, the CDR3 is TGTGCCAGCAGGGAGGGGGCAAACTATAATTCACCCCTCCACTTT.